These T cell receptor beta chains were read from a single sample in a study of cytomegalovirus exposure and HLA in healthy donors. Repertoires were generated with immunoSEQ multiplex PCR, while TCRdb's copy carries only in-frame clones and drops some. The table shows 250,000 or so clones, with about 90% occurring only once. Specimen: PBMCs. The receptors shown here come from a man younger than 35 in good health and CMV-seropositive. Each CDR3 is given with its conserved first and last residue.

TRBV10-3	TRBJ2-7	CAITPGEGQQYF
TRBV4-1	TRBJ1-5	CASSQAAASNQPQHF
TRBV11-2	TRBJ2-7	CASSLRGASGAYEQYF
TRBV5-1	TRBJ2-7	CASSSRSWNEQYF
TRBV19	TRBJ1-5	CASSRTETFNQPQHF
TRBV12-5	TRBJ2-3	CASGLTRDTQYF
TRBV5-4	TRBJ2-5	CASSPRNGVETQYF
TRBV6-1	TRBJ1-5	CASSGKTGSGSNQPQHF
TRBV10-3	TRBJ2-2	CAISTDRTNTGELFF
TRBV27	TRBJ1-3	CASSFPSGNTIYF
TRBV6-5	TRBJ1-5	CASRFRGESNQPQHF
TRBV7-8	TRBJ1-5	CASSAQGLDSNQPQHF
TRBV4-1	TRBJ1-2	CASSPTGYYGYTF
TRBV5-6	TRBJ1-2	CASTTGGTGFKDGYTF
TRBV2	TRBJ2-7	CASSESGTASYEQYF
TRBV2	TRBJ1-3	CASSSQGPGNTIYF
TRBV29-1	TRBJ2-5	CSVEDTGYQETQYF
TRBV7-6	TRBJ2-7	CASSPGQGYEQYF
TRBV5-6	TRBJ2-6	CASSSGLASGANVLTF
TRBV30	TRBJ1-1	CAWSPDRGVLSEAFF
TRBV4-3	TRBJ1-3	CASSPEGTAGNTIYF
TRBV27	TRBJ1-4	CASSLSGPGLNEKLFF
TRBV6-6	TRBJ1-4	CATFYEKLFF
TRBV11-1	TRBJ2-7	CASSFAGTSDEQYF
TRBV6-1	TRBJ2-7	CASSEKPPSHF
TRBV20-1	TRBJ1-2	CSVGSLYGYTF
TRBV9	TRBJ2-3	CASSPGQGHDTQYF
TRBV29-1	TRBJ2-3	CSVDGLAGVRDTQYF
TRBV18	TRBJ2-2	CASSPGLSQPGELFF
TRBV6-1	TRBJ1-1	CASRNPTPNEAFF
TRBV6-6	TRBJ2-7	CASKVLTQLIF
TRBV6-1	TRBJ2-1	CASRLGPSYNEQFF
TRBV30	TRBJ1-5	CAWSGQGASQPQHF
TRBV7-9	TRBJ2-1	CASSPGLAGAHEQFF
TRBV7-2	TRBJ1-1	CASSPHDLPGEAFF
TRBV27	TRBJ2-2	CASSPGTGLTGELFF
TRBV19	TRBJ1-2	CASSMAGDGYTF
TRBV9	TRBJ1-1	CASSVDANTEAFF
TRBV7-9	TRBJ2-5	CASSSTGGPGETQYF
TRBV18	TRBJ1-5	CASSPPGEDQPQHF
TRBV20-1	TRBJ1-5	CSARGLGPQHF
TRBV28	TRBJ1-2	CASSLVRARGYTF
TRBV6-6	TRBJ2-1	CASSYFDGEQFF